This section outlines one TCR beta chain sequence together with its context. This sample is part of a study of T cells in localized non-small cell lung cancer. Trimming pared 5 bases from V and 3 bases from J, leaving 7 bases between. There are 11 residues in the CDR3. Per germline, CDR1 DFQATT and CDR2 SNEGSKA (reference sequence). Profiling relied on immunoSEQ multiplex PCR, and the TCRdb table lists in-frame clones only, not all of them. The repertoire includes some 21,000 clones, approximately 89% of them detected once, and 8% to 9.5% sits in the top ten. The chain recombines TRBV20-1 with TRBJ1-1; D is unclear. The source material was peripheral blood, sampled before any cancer treatment. This receptor was identified in a man between 40 and 70 years old with stage I lung adenocarcinoma. CDR3 in DNA: TGCAGTGCTGCAGAGGACACTGAAGCTTTCTTT. This codes for CSAAEDTEAFF.